The clone carrying this T cell receptor (beta chain) was counted only a few times. Antigen unknown. The record originates from a study of T cells after yellow fever vaccination. A process of 5'RACE template switching, which added a universal primer site and UMIs, was used to make TCR cDNA. From the 5' RACE reads, TCRdb called clonotypes with MiXCR, one entry per CDR3 protein. The data show about 580,000 distinct CDR3 sequences, less than 20% seen once. From germline, CDR1 is SGHTA and CDR2 FQGNSA. CDR3 length: 16 residues. V gave up 3 bases and J gave up 4 bases; unmatched junction bases: 11. Study-level results: Subsequent to the booster, the majority of primary-vaccination clones reappeared (around 96% CD4, 85% to 90% CD8).

The J gene is TRBJ2-7, the V gene TRBV7-2; 8 bases map to TRBD2. Material: PBMCs, obtained less than 6 days after the first yellow fever vaccination. This TCR came from a man aged 18 to 35 who received the YFV17D yellow fever vaccine. The CDR3 DNA follows: TGTGCCAGCAGCTTTGGTAGCGGGGAATCGTTTTACGAGCAGTACTTC. It codes for CASSFGSGESFYEQYF.